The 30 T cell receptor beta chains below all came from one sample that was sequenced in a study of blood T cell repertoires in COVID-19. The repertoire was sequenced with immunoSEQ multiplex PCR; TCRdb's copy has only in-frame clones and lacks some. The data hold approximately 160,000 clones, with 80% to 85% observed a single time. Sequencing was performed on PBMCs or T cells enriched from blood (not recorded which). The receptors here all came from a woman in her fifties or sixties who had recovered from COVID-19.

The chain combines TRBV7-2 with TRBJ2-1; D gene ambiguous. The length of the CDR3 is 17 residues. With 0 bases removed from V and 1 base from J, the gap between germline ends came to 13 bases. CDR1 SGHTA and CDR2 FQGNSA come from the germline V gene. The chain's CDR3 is CASSLALQSLSYNEQFF. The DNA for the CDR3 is TGTGCCAGCAGCTTAGCCCTACAGTCTTTGTCCTACAATGAGCAGTTCTTC.

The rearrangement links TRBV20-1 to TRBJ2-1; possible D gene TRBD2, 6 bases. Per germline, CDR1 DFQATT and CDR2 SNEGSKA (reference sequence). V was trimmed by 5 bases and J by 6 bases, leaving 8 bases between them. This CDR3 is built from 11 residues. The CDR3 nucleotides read TGCAGTGCTCTAGCGTTCAATGAGCAGTTCTTC. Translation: CSALAFNEQFF.

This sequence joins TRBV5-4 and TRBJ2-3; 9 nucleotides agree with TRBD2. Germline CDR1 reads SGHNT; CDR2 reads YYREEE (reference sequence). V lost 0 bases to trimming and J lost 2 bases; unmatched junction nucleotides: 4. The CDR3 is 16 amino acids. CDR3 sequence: CASSLGGGGLTDTQYF. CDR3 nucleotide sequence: TGTGCCAGCAGCTTGGGCGGGGGGGGACTCACAGATACGCAGTATTTT.

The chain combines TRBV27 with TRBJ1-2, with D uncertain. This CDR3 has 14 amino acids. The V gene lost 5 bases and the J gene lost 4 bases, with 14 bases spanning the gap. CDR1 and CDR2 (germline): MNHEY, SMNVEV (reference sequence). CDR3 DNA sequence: TGTGCCAGCAGTCCAACTCTTTGGGCCTATGGCTACACCTTC. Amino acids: CASSPTLWAYGYTF.

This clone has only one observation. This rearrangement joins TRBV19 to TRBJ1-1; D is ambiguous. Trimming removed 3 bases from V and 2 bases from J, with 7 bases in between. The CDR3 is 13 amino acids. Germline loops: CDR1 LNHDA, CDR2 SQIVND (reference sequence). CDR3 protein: CASSMRVNTEAFF. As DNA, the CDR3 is TGTGCCAGTAGTATGAGGGTCAACACTGAAGCTTTCTTT.

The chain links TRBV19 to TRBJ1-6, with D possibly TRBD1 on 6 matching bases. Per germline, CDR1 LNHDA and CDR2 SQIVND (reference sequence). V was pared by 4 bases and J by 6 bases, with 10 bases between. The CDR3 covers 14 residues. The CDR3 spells CASSTQGGNSPLHF. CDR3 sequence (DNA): TGTGCCAGTAGTACTCAAGGGGGTAATTCACCCCTCCACTTT.

The CDR3 loop reads CASSTTGIYEQYF. The CDR3 DNA follows: TGTGCCAGCAGCACAACAGGGATCTACGAGCAGTACTTC. V is TRBV2 and J is TRBJ2-7; D perhaps matches TRBD1 (6 bases). The CDR3 contains 13 residues. The V gene's germline CDR1 is SNHLY and CDR2 FYNNEI. V was clipped by 6 bases and J by 3 bases, with 12 bases between them.

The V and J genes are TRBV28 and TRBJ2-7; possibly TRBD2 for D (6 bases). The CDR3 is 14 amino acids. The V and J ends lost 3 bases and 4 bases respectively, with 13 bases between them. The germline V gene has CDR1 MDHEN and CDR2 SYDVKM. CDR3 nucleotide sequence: TGTGCCAGCAGTTTCCCGGGAGCCCTTTACGAGCAGTACTTC. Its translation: CASSFPGALYEQYF.

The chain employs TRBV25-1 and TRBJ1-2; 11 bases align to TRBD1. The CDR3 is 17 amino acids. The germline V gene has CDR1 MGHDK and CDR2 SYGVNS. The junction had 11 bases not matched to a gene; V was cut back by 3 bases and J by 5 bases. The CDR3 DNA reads TGTGCCAGCAGTGATTCGAGGGACAGGGGGACCCGATATGGCTACACCTTC. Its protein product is CASSDSRDRGTRYGYTF.

CDR3 amino acids: CASSYASTYEQYF. The DNA of the CDR3 is TGTGCCAGCAGTTACGCCTCTACCTACGAGCAGTACTTC. The V call is TRBV6-2 or TRBV6-3, the J call TRBJ2-7, with D unresolved. The V gene lost 2 bases and the J gene lost 2 bases, with 7 bases spanning the gap. Germline V CDR1 and CDR2: MNHEY, SVGEGT. The CDR3 has 13 residues.

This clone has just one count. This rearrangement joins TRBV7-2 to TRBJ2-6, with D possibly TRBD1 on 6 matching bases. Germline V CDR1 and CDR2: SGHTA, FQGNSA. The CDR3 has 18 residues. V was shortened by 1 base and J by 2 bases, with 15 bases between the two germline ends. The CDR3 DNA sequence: TGTGCCAGCAGCTTAGTTTGGGCAGGGGTGGCTGGGGCCAACGTCCTGACTTTC. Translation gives CASSLVWAGVAGANVLTF.

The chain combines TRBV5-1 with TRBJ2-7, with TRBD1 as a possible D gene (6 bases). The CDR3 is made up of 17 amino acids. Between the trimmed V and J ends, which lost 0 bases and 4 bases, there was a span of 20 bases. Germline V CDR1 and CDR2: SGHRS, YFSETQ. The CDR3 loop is CASSLALRQAQAYEQYF. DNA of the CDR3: TGCGCCAGCAGCTTGGCCCTCCGACAGGCCCAGGCTTACGAGCAGTACTTC.

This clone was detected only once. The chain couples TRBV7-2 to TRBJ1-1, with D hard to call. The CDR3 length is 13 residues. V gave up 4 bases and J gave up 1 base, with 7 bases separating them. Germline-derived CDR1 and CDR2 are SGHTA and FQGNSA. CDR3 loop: CASSYRQNTEAFF. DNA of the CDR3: TGTGCCAGCAGCTACCGACAGAACACTGAAGCTTTCTTT.

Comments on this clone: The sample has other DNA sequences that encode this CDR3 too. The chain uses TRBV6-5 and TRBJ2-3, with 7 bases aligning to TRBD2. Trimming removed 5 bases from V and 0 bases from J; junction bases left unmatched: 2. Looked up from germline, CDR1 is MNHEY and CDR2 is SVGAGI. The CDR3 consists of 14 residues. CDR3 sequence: CASSSGTSTDTQYF. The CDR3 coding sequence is TGTGCCAGCAGTAGCGGGACCAGCACAGATACGCAGTATTTT.

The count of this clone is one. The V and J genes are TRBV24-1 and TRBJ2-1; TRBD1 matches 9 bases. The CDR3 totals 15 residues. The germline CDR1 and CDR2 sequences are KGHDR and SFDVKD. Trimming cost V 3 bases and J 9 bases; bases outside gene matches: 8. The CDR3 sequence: CATSDLRGQGGEQFF. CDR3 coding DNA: TGTGCCACCAGTGATCTCAGGGGACAGGGCGGTGAGCAGTTCTTC.

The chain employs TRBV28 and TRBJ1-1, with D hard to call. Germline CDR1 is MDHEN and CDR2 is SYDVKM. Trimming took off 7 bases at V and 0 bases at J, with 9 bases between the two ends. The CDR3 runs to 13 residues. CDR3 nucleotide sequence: TGTGCCAGCATCGGGGTTTTGAACACTGAAGCTTTCTTT. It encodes CASIGVLNTEAFF.

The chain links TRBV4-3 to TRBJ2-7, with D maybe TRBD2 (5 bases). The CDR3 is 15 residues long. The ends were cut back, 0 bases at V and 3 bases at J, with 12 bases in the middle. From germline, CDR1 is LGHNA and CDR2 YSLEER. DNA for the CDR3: TGCGCCAGCAGCCAAGATGGAGGCGGCGGCTACGAGCAGTACTTC. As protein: CASSQDGGGGYEQYF.

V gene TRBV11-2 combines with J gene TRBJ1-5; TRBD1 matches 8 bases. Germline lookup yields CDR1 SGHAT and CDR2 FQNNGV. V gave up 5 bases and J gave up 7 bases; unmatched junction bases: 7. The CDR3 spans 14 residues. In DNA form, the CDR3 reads TGTGCCAGCAGCCAGACCACAGGGGGGCAGCCCCAGCATTTT. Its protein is CASSQTTGGQPQHF.

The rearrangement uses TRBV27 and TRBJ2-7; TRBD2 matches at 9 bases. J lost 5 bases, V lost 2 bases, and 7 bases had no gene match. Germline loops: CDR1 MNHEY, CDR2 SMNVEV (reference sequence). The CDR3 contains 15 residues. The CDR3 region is CASSLRAGGPNEQYF. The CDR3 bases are TGTGCCAGCAGTTTAAGGGCGGGAGGGCCCAACGAGCAGTACTTC.

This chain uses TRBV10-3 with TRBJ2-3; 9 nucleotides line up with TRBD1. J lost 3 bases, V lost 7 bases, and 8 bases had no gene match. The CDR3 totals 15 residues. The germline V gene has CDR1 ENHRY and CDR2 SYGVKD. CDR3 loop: CAINIGQGKTDTQYF. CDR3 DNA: TGTGCCATCAACATAGGACAGGGGAAGACAGATACGCAGTATTTT.

The CDR3 DNA follows: TGTGCCAGCAGACTTCCGGGACAGGGGTCTTCCATATATTTT. Encoded protein: CASRLPGQGSSIYF. V is TRBV11-2 and J is TRBJ1-3; the match to TRBD1 covers 10 bases. J lost 11 bases, V lost 6 bases, and 10 bases had no gene match. The CDR3 runs to 14 residues. CDR1 and CDR2 from the germline V gene are SGHAT and FQNNGV.

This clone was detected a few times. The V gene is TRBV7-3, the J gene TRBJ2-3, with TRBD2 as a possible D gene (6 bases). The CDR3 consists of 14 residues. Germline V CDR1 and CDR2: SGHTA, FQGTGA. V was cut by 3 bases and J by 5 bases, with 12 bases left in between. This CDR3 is CASSLGTEGDTQYF. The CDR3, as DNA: TGTGCCAGCAGCTTGGGGACTGAGGGAGATACGCAGTATTTT. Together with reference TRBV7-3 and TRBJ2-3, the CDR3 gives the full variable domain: GAGVSQTPSNKVTEKGKYVELRCDPISGHTALYWYRQSLGQGPEFLIYFQGTGAADDSGLPNDRFFAVRPEGSVSTLKIQRTERGDSAVYLCASSLGTEGDTQYFGPGTRLTVL.

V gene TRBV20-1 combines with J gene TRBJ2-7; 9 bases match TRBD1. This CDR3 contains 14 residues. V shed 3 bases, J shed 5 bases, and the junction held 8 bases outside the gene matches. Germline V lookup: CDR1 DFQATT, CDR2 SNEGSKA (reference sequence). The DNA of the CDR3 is TGCAGTGCTAGTTCCGGGACAGGGTACGACGAGCAGTACTTC. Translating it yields CSASSGTGYDEQYF.

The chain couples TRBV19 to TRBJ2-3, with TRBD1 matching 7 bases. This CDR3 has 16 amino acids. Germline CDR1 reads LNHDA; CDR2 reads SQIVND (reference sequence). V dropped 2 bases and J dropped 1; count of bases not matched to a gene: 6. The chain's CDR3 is CASSIRGTGGTDTQYF. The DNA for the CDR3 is TGTGCCAGTAGTATACGTGGCACAGGGGGCACAGATACGCAGTATTTT.

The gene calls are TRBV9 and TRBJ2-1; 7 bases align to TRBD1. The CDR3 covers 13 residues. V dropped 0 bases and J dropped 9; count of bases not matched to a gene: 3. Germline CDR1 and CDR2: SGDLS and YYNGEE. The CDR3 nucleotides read TGTGCCAGCAGCGTAGCTCCAGGGGGTGAGCAGTTCTTC. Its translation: CASSVAPGGEQFF.

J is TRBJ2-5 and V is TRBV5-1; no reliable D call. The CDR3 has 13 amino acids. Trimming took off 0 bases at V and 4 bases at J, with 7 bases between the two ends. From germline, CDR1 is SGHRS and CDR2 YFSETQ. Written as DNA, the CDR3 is TGCGCCAGCAGCTTGGAATCGTCAGAGACCCAGTACTTC. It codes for CASSLESSETQYF. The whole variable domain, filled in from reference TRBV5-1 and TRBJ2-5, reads KAGVTQTPRYLIKTRGQQVTLSCSPISGHRSVSWYQQTPGQGLQFLFEYFSETQRNKGNFPGRFSGRQFSNSRSEMNVSTLELGDSALYLCASSLESSETQYFGPGTRLLVL.

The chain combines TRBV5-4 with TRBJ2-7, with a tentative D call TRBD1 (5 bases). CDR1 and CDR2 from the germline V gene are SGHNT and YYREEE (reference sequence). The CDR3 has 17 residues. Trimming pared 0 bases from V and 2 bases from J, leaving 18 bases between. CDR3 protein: CASSLGPSPDSPYEQYF. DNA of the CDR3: TGTGCCAGCAGCTTGGGGCCTTCGCCCGACAGTCCCTACGAGCAGTACTTC. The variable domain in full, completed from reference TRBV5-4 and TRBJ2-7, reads ETGVTQSPTHLIKTRGQQVTLRCSSQSGHNTVSWYQQALGQGPQFIFQYYREEENGRGNFPPRFSGLQFPNYSSELNVNALELDDSALYLCASSLGPSPDSPYEQYFGPGTRLTVT.

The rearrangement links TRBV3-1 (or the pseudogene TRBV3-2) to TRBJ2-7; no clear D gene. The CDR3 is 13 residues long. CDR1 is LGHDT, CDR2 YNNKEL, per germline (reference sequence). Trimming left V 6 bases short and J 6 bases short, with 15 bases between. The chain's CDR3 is CASSHYSGGEQYF. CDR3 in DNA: TGTGCCAGCAGTCACTACTCGGGTGGCGAGCAGTACTTC.

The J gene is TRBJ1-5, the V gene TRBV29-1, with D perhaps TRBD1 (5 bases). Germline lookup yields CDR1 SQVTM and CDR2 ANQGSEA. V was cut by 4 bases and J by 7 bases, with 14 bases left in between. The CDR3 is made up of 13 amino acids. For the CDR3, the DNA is TGCAGCGTTGGAAGGAGGGGTACACAGCCCCAGCATTTT. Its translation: CSVGRRGTQPQHF.

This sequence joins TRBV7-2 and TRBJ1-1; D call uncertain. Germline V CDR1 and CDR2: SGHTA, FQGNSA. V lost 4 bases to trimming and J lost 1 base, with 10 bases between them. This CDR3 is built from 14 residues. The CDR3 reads CASSSEAGNTEAFF. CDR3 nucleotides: TGTGCCAGCAGCTCCGAGGCGGGGAACACTGAAGCTTTCTTT.